This TCR beta chain was retrieved from a study of T cells in Graves' hyperthyroidism and ophthalmopathy. This clonotype was found a few times. RNA transcripts yielded amplified TCR beta CDR3 regions. The study used the HTBI primer set for a first-round RT-PCR of the TCR CDR3. TCRdb itself ran the multiplex PCR reads through MiXCR, one entry per CDR3 protein. The repertoire holds more than 300,000 distinct CDR3 sequences, with less than 20% as singletons. The germline V gene encodes CDR1 PRHDT and CDR2 FYEKMQ (reference sequence). Between the trimmed V and J ends, which lost 4 bases and 4 bases, there was a span of 16 bases. The CDR3 sequence is 15 residues long.

The chain couples TRBV13 to TRBJ1-2; weak D call: TRBD1 (6 bases). Sequenced sample: blood. The sequence came from a man between 18 and 35 years old with Graves' ophthalmopathy. The CDR3 region is CASSYRTDISYGYTF. CDR3 DNA sequence: TGTGCCAGCAGCTATCGGACAGACATTTCCTATGGCTACACCTTC.